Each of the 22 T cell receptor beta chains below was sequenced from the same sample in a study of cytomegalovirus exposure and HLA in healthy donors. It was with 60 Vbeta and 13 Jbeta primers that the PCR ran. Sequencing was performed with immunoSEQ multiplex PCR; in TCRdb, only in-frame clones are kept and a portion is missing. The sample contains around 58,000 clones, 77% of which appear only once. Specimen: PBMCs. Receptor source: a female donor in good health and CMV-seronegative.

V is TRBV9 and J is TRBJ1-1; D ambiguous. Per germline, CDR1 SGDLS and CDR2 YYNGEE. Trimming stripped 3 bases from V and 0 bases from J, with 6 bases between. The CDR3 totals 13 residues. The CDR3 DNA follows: TGTGCCAGCAGCGCCGCTATGAACACTGAAGCTTTCTTT. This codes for CASSAAMNTEAFF.

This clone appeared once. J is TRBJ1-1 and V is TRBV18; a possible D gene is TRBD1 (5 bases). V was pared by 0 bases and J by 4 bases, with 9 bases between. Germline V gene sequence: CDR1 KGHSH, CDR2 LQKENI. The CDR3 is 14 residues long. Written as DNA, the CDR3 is TGTGCCAGCTCACCACCTCCCGGGGGCACTGAAGCTTTCTTT. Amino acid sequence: CASSPPPGGTEAFF.

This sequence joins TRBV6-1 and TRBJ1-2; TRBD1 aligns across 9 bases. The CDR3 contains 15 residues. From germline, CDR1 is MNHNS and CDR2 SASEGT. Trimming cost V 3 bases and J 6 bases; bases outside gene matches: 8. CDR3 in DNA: TGTGCCAGCAGTGAGTGGGACAGGGAAAGGCATGGCTACACCTTC. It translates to CASSEWDRERHGYTF.

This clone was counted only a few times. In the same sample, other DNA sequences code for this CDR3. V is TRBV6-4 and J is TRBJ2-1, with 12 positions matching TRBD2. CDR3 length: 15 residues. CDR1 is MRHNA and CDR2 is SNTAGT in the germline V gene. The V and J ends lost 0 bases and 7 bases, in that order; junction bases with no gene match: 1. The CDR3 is CASSDSTSGSNEQFF. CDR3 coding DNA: TGTGCCAGCAGTGACTCGACTAGCGGGAGTAATGAGCAGTTCTTC.

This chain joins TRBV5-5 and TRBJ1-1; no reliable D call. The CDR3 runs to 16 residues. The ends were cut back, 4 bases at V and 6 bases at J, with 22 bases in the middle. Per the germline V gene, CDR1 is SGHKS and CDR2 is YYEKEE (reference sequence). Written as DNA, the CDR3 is TGTGCCAGCAGCCCCCGCTCAGCCCCCGGGAGTGCTGAAGCTTTCTTT. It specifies CASSPRSAPGSAEAFF.

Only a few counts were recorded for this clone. CDR3 DNA: TGTGCCAGTAGCTTCCAGGGGGTCCGCTCTGGGGCCAACGTCCTGACTTTC. Protein product: CASSFQGVRSGANVLTF. The chain recombines TRBV19 with TRBJ2-6; 7 nucleotides agree with TRBD1. Germline-derived CDR1 and CDR2 are LNHDA and SQIVND (reference sequence). Trimming at V came to 6 bases and at J to 0 bases, leaving 8 bases not matched to a gene. The CDR3 length is 17 residues.

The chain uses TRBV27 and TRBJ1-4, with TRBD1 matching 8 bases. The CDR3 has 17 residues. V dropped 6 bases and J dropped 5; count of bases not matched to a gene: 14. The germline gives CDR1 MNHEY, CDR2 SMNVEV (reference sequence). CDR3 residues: CASSSTVRTGPNEKLFF. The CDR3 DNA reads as TGTGCCAGCAGCTCAACCGTCCGGACAGGGCCGAATGAAAAACTGTTTTTT.

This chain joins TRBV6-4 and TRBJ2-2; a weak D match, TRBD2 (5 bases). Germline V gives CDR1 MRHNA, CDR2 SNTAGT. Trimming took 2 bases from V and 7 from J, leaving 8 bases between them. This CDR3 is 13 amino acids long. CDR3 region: CASSDGGVGELFF. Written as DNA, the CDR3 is TGTGCCAGCAGTGACGGAGGTGTCGGGGAGCTGTTTTTT.

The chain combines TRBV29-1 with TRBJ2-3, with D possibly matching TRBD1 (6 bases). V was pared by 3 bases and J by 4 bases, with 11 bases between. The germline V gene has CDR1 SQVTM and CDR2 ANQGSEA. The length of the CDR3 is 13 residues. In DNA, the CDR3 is TGCAGCGTTGACAGGGGTACAGCAGATACGCAGTATTTT. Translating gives CSVDRGTADTQYF.

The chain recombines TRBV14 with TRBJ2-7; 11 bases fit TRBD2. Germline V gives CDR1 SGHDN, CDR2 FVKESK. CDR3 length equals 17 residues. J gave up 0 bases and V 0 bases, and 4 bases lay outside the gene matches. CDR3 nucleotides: TGTGCCAGCAGCCAAGATCACGGGACTAGCGGCTCCTACGAGCAGTACTTC. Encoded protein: CASSQDHGTSGSYEQYF.

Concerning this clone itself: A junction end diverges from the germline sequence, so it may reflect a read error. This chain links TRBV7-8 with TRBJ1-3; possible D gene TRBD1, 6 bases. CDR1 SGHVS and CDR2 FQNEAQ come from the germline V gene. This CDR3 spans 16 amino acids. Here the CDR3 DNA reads TGTGCCAGCAGCTTAGCACTTGGGGGCTCTGGAAGCACCATATATTTT. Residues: CASSLALGGSGSTIYF.

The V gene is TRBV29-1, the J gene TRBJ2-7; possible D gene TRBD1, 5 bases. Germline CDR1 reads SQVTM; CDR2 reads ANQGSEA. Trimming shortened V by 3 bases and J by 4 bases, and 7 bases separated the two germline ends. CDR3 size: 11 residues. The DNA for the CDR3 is TGCAGCGTTGAGCAGGGTTACGAGCAGTACTTC. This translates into CSVEQGYEQYF.

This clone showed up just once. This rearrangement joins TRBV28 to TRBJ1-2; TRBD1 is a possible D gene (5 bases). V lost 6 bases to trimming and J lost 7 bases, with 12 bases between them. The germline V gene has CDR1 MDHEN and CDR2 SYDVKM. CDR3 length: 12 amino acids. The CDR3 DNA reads TGTGCCAGCAGGGGGCGAGCCTTTGGCTACACCTTC. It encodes CASRGRAFGYTF.

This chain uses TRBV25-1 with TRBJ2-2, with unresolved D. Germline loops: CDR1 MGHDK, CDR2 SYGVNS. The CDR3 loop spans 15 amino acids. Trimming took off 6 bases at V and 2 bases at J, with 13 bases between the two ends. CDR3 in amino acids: CASRQPPPNTGELFF. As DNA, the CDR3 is TGTGCCAGCAGACAACCCCCGCCTAACACCGGGGAGCTGTTTTTT.

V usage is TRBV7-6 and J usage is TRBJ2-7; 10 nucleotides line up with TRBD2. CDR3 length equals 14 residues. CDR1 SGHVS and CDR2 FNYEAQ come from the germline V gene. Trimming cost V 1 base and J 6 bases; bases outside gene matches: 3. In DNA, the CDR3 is TGTGCCAGCAGCTTAGGAGCGGGAGGGCCCGAGCAGTACTTC. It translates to CASSLGAGGPEQYF.

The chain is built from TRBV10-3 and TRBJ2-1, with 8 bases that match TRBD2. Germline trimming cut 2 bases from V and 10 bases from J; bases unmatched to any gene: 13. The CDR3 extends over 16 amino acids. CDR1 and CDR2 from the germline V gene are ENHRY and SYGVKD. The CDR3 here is CAISEVVAGPSREQFF. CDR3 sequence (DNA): TGTGCCATCAGTGAGGTGGTAGCGGGGCCTTCGCGGGAGCAGTTCTTC.

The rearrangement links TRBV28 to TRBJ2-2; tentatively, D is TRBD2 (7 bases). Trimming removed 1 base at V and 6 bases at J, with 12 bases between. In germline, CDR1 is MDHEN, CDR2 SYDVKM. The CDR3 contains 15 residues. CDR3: CASSLLGGAAGELFF. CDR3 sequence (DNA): TGTGCCAGCAGTTTATTGGGGGGGGCGGCCGGGGAGCTGTTTTTT.

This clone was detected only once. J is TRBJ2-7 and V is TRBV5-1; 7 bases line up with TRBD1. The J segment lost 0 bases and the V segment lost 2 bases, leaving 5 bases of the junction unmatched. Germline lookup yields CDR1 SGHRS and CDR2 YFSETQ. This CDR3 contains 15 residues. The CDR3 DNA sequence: TGCGCCAGCAGCTTTGGGCAGGGGGACTCCTACGAGCAGTACTTC. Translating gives CASSFGQGDSYEQYF.

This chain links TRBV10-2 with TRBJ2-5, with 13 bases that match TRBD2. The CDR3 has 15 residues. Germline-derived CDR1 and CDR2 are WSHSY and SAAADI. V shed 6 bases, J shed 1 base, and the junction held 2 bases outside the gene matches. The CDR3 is CASSGLAGAQETQYF. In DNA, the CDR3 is TGCGCCAGCAGCGGACTAGCGGGGGCCCAAGAGACCCAGTACTTC.

The CDR3 DNA reads TGTGCCAGCAGGGTTCGGGACACCAATGGGGCTGAAGCTTTCTTT. Translated, it gives CASRVRDTNGAEAFF. V usage is TRBV6-5 and J usage is TRBJ1-1; the D gene is possibly TRBD1 (6 bases). The germline V and J ends were trimmed by 6 bases and 6 bases, with 20 bases remaining between them. The CDR3 is 15 amino acids. From germline, CDR1 is MNHEY and CDR2 SVGAGI.

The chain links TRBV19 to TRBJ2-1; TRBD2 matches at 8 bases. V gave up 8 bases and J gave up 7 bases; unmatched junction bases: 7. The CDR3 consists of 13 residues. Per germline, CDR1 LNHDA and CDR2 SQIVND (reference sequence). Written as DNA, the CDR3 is TGTGCCAGTTCGGGGACTAGAGGGAATGAGCAGTTCTTC. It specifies CASSGTRGNEQFF.

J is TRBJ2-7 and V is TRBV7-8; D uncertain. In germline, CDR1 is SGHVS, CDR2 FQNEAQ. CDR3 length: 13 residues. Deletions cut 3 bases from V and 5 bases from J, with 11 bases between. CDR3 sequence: CASSFLATDEQYF. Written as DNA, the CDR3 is TGTGCCAGCAGCTTCTTAGCTACCGACGAGCAGTACTTC.